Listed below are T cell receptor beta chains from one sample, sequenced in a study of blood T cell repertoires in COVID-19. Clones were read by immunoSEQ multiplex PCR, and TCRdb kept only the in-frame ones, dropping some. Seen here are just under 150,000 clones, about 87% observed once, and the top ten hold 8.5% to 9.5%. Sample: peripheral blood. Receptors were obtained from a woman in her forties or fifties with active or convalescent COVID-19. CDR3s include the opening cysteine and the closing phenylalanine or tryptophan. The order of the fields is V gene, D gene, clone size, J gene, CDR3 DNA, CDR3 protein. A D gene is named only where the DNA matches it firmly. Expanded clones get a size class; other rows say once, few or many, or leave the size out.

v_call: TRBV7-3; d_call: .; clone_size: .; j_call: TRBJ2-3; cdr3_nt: TGTGCCAGCAGCTTAATCCCGTACACAGATACGCAGTATTTT; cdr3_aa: CASSLIPYTDTQYF
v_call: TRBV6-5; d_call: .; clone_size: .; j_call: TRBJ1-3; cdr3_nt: TGTGCCAGCAGATTACAGGGTTCAGGAAACACCATATATTTT; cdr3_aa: CASRLQGSGNTIYF
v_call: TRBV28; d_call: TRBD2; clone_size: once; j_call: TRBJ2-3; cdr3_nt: TGTGCCAGCAGTACGCCGGGACTAGCGGGAAGAGATACGCAGTATTTT; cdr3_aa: CASSTPGLAGRDTQYF
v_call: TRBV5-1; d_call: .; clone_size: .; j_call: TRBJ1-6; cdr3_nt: TGCGCCAGCAGCTCCTTTGATAATTCACCCCTCCACTTT; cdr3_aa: CASSSFDNSPLHF
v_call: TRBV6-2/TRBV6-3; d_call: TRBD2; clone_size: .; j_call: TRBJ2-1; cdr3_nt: TGTGCCAGCAGTTACTCTAGCGGGAGGGCTAATGAGCAGTTCTTC; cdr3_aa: CASSYSSGRANEQFF
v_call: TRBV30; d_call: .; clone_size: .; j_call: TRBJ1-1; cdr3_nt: TGTGCCTGCCTGGTGACACCGGGAGTATCAGCGGCTTTCTTT; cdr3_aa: CACLVTPGVSAAFF
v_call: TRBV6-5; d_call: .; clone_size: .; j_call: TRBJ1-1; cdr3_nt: TGTGCCAGCACCACCGCGGGGCTAGGGACTGAAGCTTTCTTT; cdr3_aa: CASTTAGLGTEAFF
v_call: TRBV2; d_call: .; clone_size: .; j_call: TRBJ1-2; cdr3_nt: TGTGCCAGCAGTGAATATTCCGGGGGGCTTAACTATGGCTACACCTTC; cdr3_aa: CASSEYSGGLNYGYTF
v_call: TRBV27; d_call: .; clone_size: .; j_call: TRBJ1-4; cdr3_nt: TGTGCCAGCAGTCTTACAGGGATTTCAAATGAAAAACTGTTTTTT; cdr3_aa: CASSLTGISNEKLFF
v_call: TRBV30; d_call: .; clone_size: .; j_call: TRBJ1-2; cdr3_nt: TGTGCCTGCGCGGGAGGGGGTAACTATGGCTACACCTTC; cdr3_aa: CACAGGGNYGYTF
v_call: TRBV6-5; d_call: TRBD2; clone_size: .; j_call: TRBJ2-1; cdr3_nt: TGTGCCAGCAGTTACTTAGCGGGAGGGGGGAATGAGCAGTTCTTC; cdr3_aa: CASSYLAGGGNEQFF
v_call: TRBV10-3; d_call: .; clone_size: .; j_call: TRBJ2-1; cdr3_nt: TGTGCCATCAGTCCGGACAGCAGCTCCTACAATGAGCAGTTCTTC; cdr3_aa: CAISPDSSSYNEQFF
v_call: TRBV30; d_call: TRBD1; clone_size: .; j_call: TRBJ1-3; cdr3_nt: TGTGCCTGGAGTTTAGGGGGCGCAGGAAACACCATATATTTT; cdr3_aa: CAWSLGGAGNTIYF
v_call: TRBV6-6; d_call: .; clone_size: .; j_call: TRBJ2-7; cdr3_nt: TGTGCCAGCTCCACAGGGCGCGAGCAGTACTTC; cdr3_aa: CASSTGREQYF
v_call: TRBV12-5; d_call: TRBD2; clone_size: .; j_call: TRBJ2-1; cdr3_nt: TGTGCTAGTGGATCTAGCGGGGGGTATGAGCAGTTCTTC; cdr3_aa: CASGSSGGYEQFF
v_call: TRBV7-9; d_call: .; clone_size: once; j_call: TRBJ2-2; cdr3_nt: TGTGCCAGCAGCTTAGTCGCGGGAACCGGGGAGCTGTTTTTT; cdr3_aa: CASSLVAGTGELFF
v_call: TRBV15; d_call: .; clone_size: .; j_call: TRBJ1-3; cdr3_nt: TGTGCCACCAGCCCTAGGGGGGGCAACTCTGGAAACACCATATATTTT; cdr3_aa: CATSPRGGNSGNTIYF
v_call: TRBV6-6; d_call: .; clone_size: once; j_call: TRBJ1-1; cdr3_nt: TGTGCCAGCAGTTACGGCCAGGCAAACACTGAAGCTTTCTTT; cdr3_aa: CASSYGQANTEAFF
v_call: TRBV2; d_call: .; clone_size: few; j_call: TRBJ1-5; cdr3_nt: TGTGCCAGCAGCGGGGACATCGCAAGGGAGCCCCAGCATTTT; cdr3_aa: CASSGDIAREPQHF
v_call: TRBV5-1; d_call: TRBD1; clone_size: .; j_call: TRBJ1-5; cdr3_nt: TGCGCCAGCAGCTTGATGGCAGGGGGCGGCCAGCCCCAGCATTTT; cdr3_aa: CASSLMAGGGQPQHF
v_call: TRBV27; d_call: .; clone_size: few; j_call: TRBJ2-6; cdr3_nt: TGTGCCAGCAGTCCGTCGCGTGGGGGCCGCTCTGGGGCCAACGTCCTGACTTTC; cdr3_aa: CASSPSRGGRSGANVLTF
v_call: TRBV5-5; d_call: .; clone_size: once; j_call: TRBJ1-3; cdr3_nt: TGTGCCAGCAGCTTGCAGGACACAGGAAACACCATATATTTT; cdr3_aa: CASSLQDTGNTIYF
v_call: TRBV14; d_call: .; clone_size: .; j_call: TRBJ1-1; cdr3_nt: TGTGCCAGCAGCCAAGATAGCGGGGGGCTGTGGACTGAAGCTTTCTTT; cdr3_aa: CASSQDSGGLWTEAFF
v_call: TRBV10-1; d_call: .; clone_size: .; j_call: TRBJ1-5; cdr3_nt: TGCGCCACTCTTCAGCCCCAGCATTTT; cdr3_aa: CATLQPQHF
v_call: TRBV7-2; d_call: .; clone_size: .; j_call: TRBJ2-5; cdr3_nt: TGTGCCAGCAGCTTATGGGGGCGAGGGGAGACCCAGTACTTC; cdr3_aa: CASSLWGRGETQYF
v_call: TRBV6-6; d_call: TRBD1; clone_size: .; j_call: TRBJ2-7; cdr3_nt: TGTGCCAGCAGACCCCCCGGGGCAGGGGGTTCCCACGAGCAGTACTTC; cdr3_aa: CASRPPGAGGSHEQYF
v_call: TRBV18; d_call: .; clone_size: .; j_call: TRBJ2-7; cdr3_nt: TGTGCCAGCTCACCAGCAAGTACTGGGACTTCCGAGCAGTACTTC; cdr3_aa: CASSPASTGTSEQYF
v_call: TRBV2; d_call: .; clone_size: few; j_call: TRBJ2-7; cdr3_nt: TGTGCCAGCAGTGAAGGCCCAGCGGGCTACGAGCAGTACTTC; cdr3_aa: CASSEGPAGYEQYF
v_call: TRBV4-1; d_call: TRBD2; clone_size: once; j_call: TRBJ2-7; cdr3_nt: TGCGCCAGCAGCCAAGCTGGGACTAGCGGCTACGAGCAGTACTTC; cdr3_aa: CASSQAGTSGYEQYF
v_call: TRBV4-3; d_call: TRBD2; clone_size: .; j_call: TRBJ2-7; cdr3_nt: TGCGCCAGCAGCGAACTAGCGGGAGGCTACGAGCAGTACTTC; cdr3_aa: CASSELAGGYEQYF
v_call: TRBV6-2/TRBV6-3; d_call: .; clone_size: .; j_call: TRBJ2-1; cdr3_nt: TGTGCCAGCAGTTCGGTGTGGTCTGGGAAGAGGAAGACTATTGAGCAGTTCTTC; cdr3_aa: CASSSVWSGKRKTIEQFF
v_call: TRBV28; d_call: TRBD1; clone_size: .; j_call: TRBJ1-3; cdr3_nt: TGTGCCAGCAGTGACCCGGGACAGGTGGGACACACCATATATTTT; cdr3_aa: CASSDPGQVGHTIYF
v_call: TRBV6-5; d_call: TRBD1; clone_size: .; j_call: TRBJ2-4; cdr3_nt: TGTGCCAGCAGTCCGGACAGGCTAGCCAAAAACATTCAGTACTTC; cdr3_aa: CASSPDRLAKNIQYF
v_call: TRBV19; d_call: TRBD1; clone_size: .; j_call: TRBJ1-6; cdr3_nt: TGTGCCAGTAGGGGACAGTATAATTCACCCCTCCACTTT; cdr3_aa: CASRGQYNSPLHF
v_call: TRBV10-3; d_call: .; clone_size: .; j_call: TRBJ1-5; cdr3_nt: TGTGCCATCAGCCCGGGGGATAGCAATCAGCCCCAGCATTTT; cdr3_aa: CAISPGDSNQPQHF
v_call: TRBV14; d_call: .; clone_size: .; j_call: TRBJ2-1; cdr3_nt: TGTGCCAGCAGCCAGCACAGGGCCCTAAGGGGATACAATGAGCAGTTCTTC; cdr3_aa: CASSQHRALRGYNEQFF
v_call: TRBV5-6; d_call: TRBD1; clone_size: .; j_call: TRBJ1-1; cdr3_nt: TGTGCCAGCAGCTTAGGGGGCCGGAGCACTGAAGCTTTCTTT; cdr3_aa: CASSLGGRSTEAFF
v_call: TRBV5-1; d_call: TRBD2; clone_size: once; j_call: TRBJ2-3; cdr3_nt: TGCGCCAGCAGCGCGATGTCCCCCGGGGGGGATACGCAGTATTTT; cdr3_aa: CASSAMSPGGDTQYF
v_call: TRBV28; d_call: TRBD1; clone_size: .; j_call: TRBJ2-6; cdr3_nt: TGTGCCAGCAGTCGGGACAGGGGAAACTCTGGGGCCAACGTCCTGACTTTC; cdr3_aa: CASSRDRGNSGANVLTF
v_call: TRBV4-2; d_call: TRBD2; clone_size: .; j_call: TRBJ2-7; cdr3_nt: TGTGCCAGCAGCCAAGATCCGGGCTCGGGGGGATCCGAGCAGTACTTC; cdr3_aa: CASSQDPGSGGSEQYF
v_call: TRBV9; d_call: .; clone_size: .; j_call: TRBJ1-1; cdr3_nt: TGTGCCAGCAGCGTAGCCCCAAACACTGAAGCTTTCTTT; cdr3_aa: CASSVAPNTEAFF
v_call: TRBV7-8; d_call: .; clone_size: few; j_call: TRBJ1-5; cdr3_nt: TGTGCCAGCAGCCGAGACAGGATTAGCAATCAGCCCCAGCATTTT; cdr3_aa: CASSRDRISNQPQHF
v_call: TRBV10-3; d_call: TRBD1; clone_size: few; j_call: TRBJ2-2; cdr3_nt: TGTGCCATGAGGACAGGGGGCGAAGTCGGGGAGCTGTTTTTT; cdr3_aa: CAMRTGGEVGELFF
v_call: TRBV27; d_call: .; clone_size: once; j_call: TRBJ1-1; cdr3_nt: TGTGCCAGCAGCCTACCTAACACTGAAGCTTTCTTT; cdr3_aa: CASSLPNTEAFF
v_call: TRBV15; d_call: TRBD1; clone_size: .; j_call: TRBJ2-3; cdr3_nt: TGTGCCACCAGCACACCAACAGGGGCTGACACAGATACGCAGTATTTT; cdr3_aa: CATSTPTGADTDTQYF
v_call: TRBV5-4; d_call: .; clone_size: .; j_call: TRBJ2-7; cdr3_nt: TGTGCCAGCAGCTTGGATAGTTCTAGCGAGCAGTACTTC; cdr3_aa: CASSLDSSSEQYF